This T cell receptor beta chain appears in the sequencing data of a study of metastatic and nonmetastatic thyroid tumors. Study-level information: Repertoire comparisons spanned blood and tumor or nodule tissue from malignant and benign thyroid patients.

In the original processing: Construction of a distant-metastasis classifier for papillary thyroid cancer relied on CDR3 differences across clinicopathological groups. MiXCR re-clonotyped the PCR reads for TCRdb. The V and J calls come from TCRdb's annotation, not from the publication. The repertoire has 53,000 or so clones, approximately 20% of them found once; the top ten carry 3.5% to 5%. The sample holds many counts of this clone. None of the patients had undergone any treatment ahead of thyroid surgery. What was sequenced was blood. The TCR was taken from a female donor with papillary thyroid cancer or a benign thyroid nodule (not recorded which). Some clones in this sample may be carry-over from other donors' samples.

The CDR3 spells CASSRGGGAPVVDTEQYF. CDR3 DNA: TGTGCCAGCAGCCGTGGGGGGGGCGCCCCGGTTGTCGATACGGAGCAGTACTTC. This chain links TRBV7-9 with TRBJ2-7; D may be TRBD2 (7 bases). From germline, CDR1 is SEHNR and CDR2 FQNEAQ (reference sequence). V lost 5 bases to trimming and J lost 7 bases, with 30 bases between them. This CDR3 has 18 amino acids.